The clone carrying this T cell receptor (beta chain) was observed at least ten times. Its antigen is currently unknown. This sample is drawn from a study of T cells in Graves' hyperthyroidism and ophthalmopathy. Study-level points and caveats: Before onset, by a median of about seven months, the model predicted ophthalmopathy.

Diagnoses used clinical symptoms, serum thyroxine and TRAb, thyroid ultrasound and orbital computed tomography. The source of the PBMCs was over 8.5 ml of fresh peripheral blood. This CDR3 is built from 15 residues. Germline assignment: CDR1 MNHNS and CDR2 SASEGT. V lost 3 bases to trimming and J lost 0 bases, with 12 bases between them. RNA transcripts gave rise to amplified TCR beta CDR3 regions. The TCR CDR3 was amplified in a first-round RT-PCR using the HTBI primer set. TCRdb recomputed calls from the multiplex PCR reads with MiXCR, one row per CDR3 protein. The data hold fewer than 850,000 distinct CDR3 sequences, with 17% observed a single time.

What was sequenced was blood. The chain has TRBV6-1 and TRBJ2-7, with a possible D match to TRBD2 (5 bases). The source of this sequence is a man aged 45-65 years with Graves' hyperthyroidism. The CDR3 region is CASSEVVGSSYEQYF. The CDR3 DNA reads TGTGCCAGCAGTGAGGTGGTAGGGAGCTCCTACGAGCAGTACTTC.